A selection of T cell receptor beta chains follows, all from one sample in a study of early stage breast cancer tumors. Using immunoSEQ multiplex PCR, the repertoire was profiled, and TCRdb retains in-frame clones only, with some absent. The sample lists 5,000 to 6,500 clones, around 70% occurring once. Sequenced input: breast tumor tissue. These receptors all come from a person between 55 and 69 years old with breast cancer. CDR3s include the opening cysteine and the closing phenylalanine or tryptophan. D genes are given only for firm matches. Clone size, where shown, is once, few, many, or a class for clones that have expanded.

cdr3_aa	cdr3_nt	clone_size	j_call	d_call	v_call
CASKNDRGLPNEKLFF	TGTGCCAGCAAAAACGACAGGGGTCTACCTAATGAAAAACTGTTTTTT	-	TRBJ1-4	TRBD1	TRBV6-6
CASSPRGGGGELFF	TGTGCCAGTAGTCCCCGGGGCGGAGGCGGGGAGCTGTTTTTT	once	TRBJ2-2	-	TRBV19
CASSRQGRGEKLFF	TGTGCCAGCTCACGACAGGGCCGTGGTGAAAAACTGTTTTTT	-	TRBJ1-4	TRBD1	TRBV25-1
CASSLPPPRGEKLFF	TGCGCCAGCAGCCTCCCTCCCCCCCGGGGTGAAAAACTGTTTTTT	-	TRBJ1-4	-	TRBV4-1
CASSATTGSGANVLTF	TGTGCCAGCAGCGCCACCACAGGCTCTGGGGCCAACGTCCTGACTTTC	-	TRBJ2-6	-	TRBV11-1
CASSPPGVSGNQPQHF	TGTGCCAGCAGTCCGCCCGGAGTTTCGGGCAATCAGCCCCAGCATTTT	-	TRBJ1-5	-	TRBV28
CASSLLGGGTEAFF	TGTGCCAGCAGTTTATTAGGAGGGGGCACTGAAGCTTTCTTT	-	TRBJ1-1	-	TRBV27
CASSVEGHNTEAFF	TGTGCCAGCAGCGTTGAGGGACATAACACTGAAGCTTTCTTT	-	TRBJ1-1	-	TRBV9
CASSVAGQGTEAFF	TGTGCCAGCAGCGTAGCGGGGCAGGGGACTGAAGCTTTCTTT	-	TRBJ1-1	-	TRBV9
CSVSTASGETQYF	TGCAGCGTCAGCACGGCTAGCGGAGAGACCCAGTACTTC	few	TRBJ2-5	TRBD2	TRBV29-1
CASGFSRDGAFF	TGTGCCAGCGGGTTTAGTCGGGATGGAGCTTTCTTT	-	TRBJ1-1	-	TRBV19
CASSPDRKVAIYF	TGTGCCAGCAGTCCGGACAGGAAGGTGGCCATATATTTT	-	TRBJ1-3	TRBD1	TRBV28
CASGTGDVAFF	TGTGCCAGCGGCACAGGGGATGTAGCTTTCTTT	few	TRBJ1-1	TRBD1	TRBV2
CASSLPDRGKSPLHF	TGTGCCAGCAGTCTTCCCGACAGGGGGAAATCACCCCTCCACTTT	few	TRBJ1-6	TRBD1	TRBV2
CASSSLVTDTQYF	TGTGCCAGCAGTTCACTAGTGACCGATACGCAGTATTTT	-	TRBJ2-3	-	TRBV27
CASSPYRARGYTF	TGCGCCAGCAGCCCTTACAGGGCCCGTGGCTACACCTTC	-	TRBJ1-2	-	TRBV10-2
CASSLGGYGYTF	TGTGCCAGCAGCTTGGGAGGCTATGGCTACACCTTC	-	TRBJ1-2	-	TRBV11-3
CASNPGQGAYEQFF	TGTGCCAGCAATCCGGGACAGGGGGCGTATGAGCAGTTCTTC	once	TRBJ2-1	TRBD1	TRBV5-4
CASSLKQGSYEQFF	TGTGCCAGCAGTTTAAAGCAGGGAAGCTATGAGCAGTTCTTC	-	TRBJ2-1	-	TRBV27
CASSESLSGYNEKLFF	TGTGCCAGCAGTGAATCCCTATCAGGATATAATGAAAAACTGTTTTTT	-	TRBJ1-4	-	TRBV25-1
CASSFGGTNEQFF	TGCGCCAGCAGCTTTGGGGGGACGAATGAGCAGTTCTTC	medium-sized	TRBJ2-1	-	TRBV5-1
CASSLLAGLATDTQYF	TGTGCCAGCAGTCTCCTAGCGGGGCTGGCAACAGATACGCAGTATTTT	-	TRBJ2-3	TRBD2	TRBV28
CASSLAGVGRSPLHF	TGCGCCAGCAGCTTGGCAGGGGTAGGTCGTTCACCCCTCCACTTT	few	TRBJ1-6	-	TRBV5-1
CASRGGRSNSPLHF	TGCGCCAGCAGGGGGGGCAGGTCTAATTCACCCCTCCACTTT	large	TRBJ1-6	-	TRBV10-2
CASSPPGQGNEKLFF	TGCGCCAGCAGCCCCCCGGGACAGGGTAATGAAAAACTGTTTTTT	-	TRBJ1-4	TRBD1	TRBV5-1
CASSQELAGGPNEQFF	TGCGCCAGCAGCCAGGAACTAGCGGGAGGGCCCAATGAGCAGTTCTTC	once	TRBJ2-1	TRBD2	TRBV4-3
CASSPLVTGDLPDTQYF	TGTGCCAGCTCACCACTCGTAACAGGGGATCTCCCAGATACGCAGTATTTT	-	TRBJ2-3	TRBD1	TRBV18
CASSFLSGSSSEQYF	TGTGCCAGCAGTTTCCTTAGCGGGAGTTCGAGCGAGCAGTACTTC	-	TRBJ2-7	TRBD2	TRBV7-2
CASSLILDTQYF	TGTGCCAGCAGCTTGATCTTGGATACGCAGTATTTT	-	TRBJ2-3	-	TRBV5-4
CASAGQGAQETQYF	TGTGCCAGTGCGGGGCAGGGGGCCCAAGAGACCCAGTACTTC	-	TRBJ2-5	TRBD1	TRBV19
CASSQDLWRRNEQFF	TGCGCCAGCAGCCAAGATCTTTGGCGTCGCAATGAGCAGTTCTTC	-	TRBJ2-1	-	TRBV4-3
CASARLAGETQYF	TGTGCCAGCGCCAGACTAGCGGGAGAGACCCAGTACTTC	-	TRBJ2-5	-	TRBV21-1
CASSYDKAGGGNEQFF	TGTGCCAGCAGTTACGATAAGGCGGGAGGAGGGAATGAGCAGTTCTTC	-	TRBJ2-1	TRBD2	TRBV6-6
CASSLKADSSYNEQFF	TGTGCCAGTAGTCTCAAAGCGGATAGCTCCTACAATGAGCAGTTCTTC	-	TRBJ2-1	-	TRBV19
CASSLALGQGGYEQYF	TGTGCCAGCAGCTTAGCGTTGGGACAGGGGGGCTACGAGCAGTACTTC	few	TRBJ2-7	TRBD1	TRBV7-8
CASSRVGTGDYEQYF	TGCGCCAGCAGCCGAGTTGGGACAGGGGACTACGAGCAGTACTTC	-	TRBJ2-7	TRBD1	TRBV4-1
CASSPSDREYEQYF	TGTGCCAGCAGCCCCTCGGACAGGGAATACGAGCAGTACTTC	-	TRBJ2-7	TRBD1	TRBV9
CATTLTLQETQYF	TGTGCCACAACGCTGACACTTCAAGAGACCCAGTACTTC	-	TRBJ2-5	-	TRBV6-1
CSVDRGIGEQYF	TGCAGCGTTGACAGGGGGATCGGCGAGCAGTACTTC	-	TRBJ2-7	TRBD1	TRBV29-1
CASSTSGYNEQFF	TGTGCCAGTAGTACCTCAGGGTACAATGAGCAGTTCTTC	-	TRBJ2-1	-	TRBV19
CASSQEWRTGNEKLFF	TGTGCCAGCAGCCAAGAATGGAGGACAGGGAATGAAAAACTGTTTTTT	-	TRBJ1-4	TRBD1	TRBV4-2
CASSVAWGGDTQYF	TGTGCCAGCAGCGTCGCCTGGGGAGGGGATACGCAGTATTTT	-	TRBJ2-3	TRBD2	TRBV9
CASSLARGYQETQYF	TGTGCCAGCAGCTTGGCGAGGGGGTACCAAGAGACCCAGTACTTC	-	TRBJ2-5	-	TRBV7-8
CASSLVGGWETQYF	TGTGCCAGCAGCTTAGTGGGGGGCTGGGAGACCCAGTACTTC	-	TRBJ2-5	-	TRBV7-2
CASRTDPQDEQFF	TGTGCCAGCAGGACAGACCCGCAAGATGAGCAGTTCTTC	-	TRBJ2-1	-	TRBV28
CASSVKERGFEQFF	TGTGCCAGCAGCGTAAAGGAGCGGGGGTTTGAGCAGTTCTTC	-	TRBJ2-1	TRBD2	TRBV9